This TCR beta chain was sequenced in a study of blood T cell repertoires in COVID-19. Across the study: Specimens from acute and convalescent COVID-19 originated in the United States, Italy and Spain. From T cells, B-cell-depleted T cells, or PBMCs came the material, which was cDNA or gDNA.

The CDR3 has 15 amino acids. Trimming removed 5 bases at V and 4 bases at J, with 17 bases between. In germline, CDR1 is LGHDT, CDR2 YNNKEL (reference sequence). Authors' methods: Counts of nucleated cells, estimated from reference gene primer amplification, were obtained. Generated by immunoSEQ multiplex PCR, the TCRdb table keeps only in-frame clones and is missing some. V and J calls and clone size are as listed in that table; D and trimming were resolved from the DNA. Here the sample spans about 230,000 clones, approximately 88% being singletons. The J gene is TRBJ1-2, the V gene TRBV3-1 (or the pseudogene TRBV3-2); D gene uncertain. Sequenced sample: peripheral blood. The TCR sequence derives from a man between 40 and 49 years old with acute or convalescent COVID-19. This CDR3 is CASSDLIPKGYGYTF. The DNA for the CDR3 is TGTGCCAGCAGCGACTTGATCCCCAAAGGCTATGGCTACACCTTC.